This T cell receptor beta chain was sequenced in a study of cytomegalovirus exposure and HLA in healthy donors. Points from the study as a whole: It was confirmed in vitro that three of the CMV-associated chains were specific for CMV antigens.

This CDR3 comprises 16 residues. CDR1 SGHRS and CDR2 YFSETQ come from the germline V gene. Deletions cut 0 bases from V and 4 bases from J, with 16 bases between. On this clone: What it binds is unknown.

It was with 60 Vbeta and 13 Jbeta primers that the PCR ran. The table came from immunoSEQ multiplex PCR; TCRdb's copy has only in-frame clones and leaves some out. The table shows 180,000 or so clones, with approximately 71% occurring only once. The material sequenced was PBMCs. This clonotype was sampled from a woman aged 40 to 50 in good health and CMV-seropositive. The chain recombines TRBV5-1 with TRBJ1-2; no clear D. In DNA form, the CDR3 reads TGCGCCAGCAGCTTGGCCTCTGGTCTAAATGGCTATGGCTACACCTTC. Translation: CASSLASGLNGYGYTF.